These 13 T cell receptor beta chains share one sample of origin, sequenced in a study of blood T cell repertoires in COVID-19. Measured with immunoSEQ multiplex PCR; TCRdb has only the in-frame clones, and not every one. Of approximately 230,000 clones listed, about 86% are singletons. Sequencing used peripheral blood. These receptors were collected from a man aged 80 or over with acute or convalescent COVID-19.

The genes are TRBV18 and TRBJ2-3; TRBD2 matches 9 bases. V lost 3 bases to trimming and J lost 3 bases; unmatched junction nucleotides: 7. This CDR3 region has 16 residues. CDR1 KGHSH and CDR2 LQKENI come from the germline V gene. The CDR3 coding sequence is TGTGCCAGCTCACCGCGCCAGCGGGGGGAGACAGATACGCAGTATTTT. Its protein is CASSPRQRGETDTQYF.

This rearrangement joins TRBV7-8 to TRBJ1-2, with D unresolved. Germline V gives CDR1 SGHVS, CDR2 FQNEAQ. The V end lost 2 bases, the J end lost 5 bases, and 12 bases lay between the germline ends. This CDR3 is built from 14 residues. The CDR3 region has the DNA TGTGCCAGCAGCTTATCCCAGGCGGGGTATGGCTACACCTTC. Translation: CASSLSQAGYGYTF.

The V gene is TRBV5-4, the J gene TRBJ2-1; 7 bases fit TRBD2. CDR3 length: 14 residues. J gave up 10 bases and V 0 bases, and 7 bases lay outside the gene matches. Germline CDR1 is SGHNT and CDR2 is YYREEE (reference sequence). The CDR3 reads CASSLARGGREQFF. In DNA, the CDR3 is TGTGCCAGCAGCTTGGCCCGCGGGGGACGGGAGCAGTTCTTC.

V and J are TRBV7-3 and TRBJ2-5; D gene ambiguous. The V end was cut by 7 bases, the J end by 2 bases, with 17 bases between. This CDR3 has 15 amino acids. The germline V gene encodes CDR1 SGHTA and CDR2 FQGTGA. In nucleotides, the CDR3 is TGTGCCAGCATAAACTACCCGACGAGGCAAGAGACCCAGTACTTC. Translation gives CASINYPTRQETQYF.

This sequence joins TRBV6-4 and TRBJ1-1; maybe TRBD1 (5 bases). V was shortened by 4 bases and J by 0 bases, with 18 bases between the two germline ends. Germline CDR1 MRHNA, CDR2 SNTAGT. The CDR3 is made up of 17 amino acids. This chain's CDR3 is CASSAKTDFRMNTEAFF. CDR3 coding DNA: TGTGCCAGCAGTGCCAAGACAGACTTTCGAATGAACACTGAAGCTTTCTTT.

The genes are TRBV14 and TRBJ2-2, with 7 nucleotides matching TRBD1. V lost 6 bases and J lost 6; bases outside the gene matches: 13. Germline CDR1 and CDR2: SGHDN and FVKESK. CDR3 length equals 16 residues. The CDR3: CASSPLDRVRAGELFF. The CDR3, as DNA: TGTGCCAGCAGTCCCCTCGACAGGGTGAGGGCCGGGGAGCTGTTTTTT.

Here the CDR3 reads CASSRDSPTGELFF. The CDR3 DNA is TGCGCCAGCAGCCGAGACAGCCCAACCGGGGAGCTGTTTTTT. This chain uses TRBV5-1 with TRBJ2-2; the D gene is possibly TRBD1 (5 bases). CDR1 and CDR2 (germline): SGHRS, YFSETQ. The CDR3 contains 14 residues. Trimming removed 4 bases from V and 5 bases from J, with 12 bases in between. The full variable domain, completed using reference TRBV5-1 and TRBJ2-2, is KAGVTQTPRYLIKTRGQQVTLSCSPISGHRSVSWYQQTPGQGLQFLFEYFSETQRNKGNFPGRFSGRQFSNSRSEMNVSTLELGDSALYLCASSRDSPTGELFFGEGSRLTVL.

The chain carries TRBV2 and TRBJ1-5, with TRBD1 matching over 8 bases. Germline values: CDR1 SNHLY, CDR2 FYNNEI. J gave up 1 base and V 6 bases, and 2 bases lay outside the gene matches. The CDR3 runs 14 residues. CDR3 bases: TGTGCCAGCAGCCGGACAGGGAGCAATCAGCCCCAGCATTTT. As protein: CASSRTGSNQPQHF.

The chain combines TRBV2 with TRBJ1-3; D not resolved. The V end lost 5 bases, the J end lost 1 base, and 6 bases lay between the germline ends. The V gene's germline CDR1 is SNHLY and CDR2 FYNNEI. There are 13 residues in the CDR3. The CDR3 here is CASSRESGNTIYF. In DNA form, the CDR3 reads TGTGCCAGCAGTCGAGAATCTGGAAACACCATATATTTT.

The chain is built from TRBV10-3 and TRBJ2-7, with D hard to call. The CDR3 covers 13 residues. CDR1 is ENHRY and CDR2 is SYGVKD in the germline V gene. V gave up 2 bases and J gave up 2 bases, with 7 bases separating them. CDR3 sequence reads: CAISEGAAYEQYF. The CDR3 DNA is TGTGCCATCAGTGAGGGAGCAGCCTACGAGCAGTACTTC.

The rearrangement joins TRBV29-1 to TRBJ1-1, with D hard to call. The CDR3 length is 12 residues. V was trimmed by 3 bases and J by 1 base, leaving 6 bases between them. Germline V CDR1 and CDR2: SQVTM, ANQGSEA. CDR3 nucleotides: TGCAGCGTTGATTTCGGGAACACTGAAGCTTTCTTT. It encodes CSVDFGNTEAFF. Full variable domain (missing parts from reference TRBV29-1 and TRBJ1-1): SAVISQKPSRDICQRGTSLTIQCQVDSQVTMMFWYRQQPGQSLTLIATANQGSEATYESGFVIDKFPISRPNLTFSTLTVSNMSPEDSSIYLCSVDFGNTEAFFGQGTRLTVV.

This clone was detected a few times. The DNA of the CDR3 is TGCGCCAGCAGCTTAGGGACAGTAACTATCGACTCTGGAAACACCATATATTTT. Translation: CASSLGTVTIDSGNTIYF. The chain is built from TRBV5-1 and TRBJ1-3; 7 nucleotides align to TRBD1. Germline V gives CDR1 SGHRS, CDR2 YFSETQ. V shed 2 bases, J shed 0 bases, and the junction held 11 bases outside the gene matches. The CDR3 contains 18 residues.

The rearrangement uses TRBV10-3 and TRBJ2-5; 7 bases are shared with TRBD1. The V gene end was trimmed by 5 bases and the J gene end by 4 bases; junction bases not matched to a gene: 10. The CDR3 length is 15 residues. Germline loops: CDR1 ENHRY, CDR2 SYGVKD. CDR3 sequence reads: CAISSPGTVGETQYF. DNA of the CDR3: TGTGCCATCAGTTCCCCCGGGACAGTTGGAGAGACCCAGTACTTC.